One and the same sample provided the 20 T cell receptor beta chains below, sequenced in a study of CD8 T cells in Susac syndrome. cDNA came from 0.5 to 1 ug RNA primed by random hexamers. TCRdb analysed the immunoSEQ multiplex PCR reads with MiXCR anew, one entry per CDR3 protein. The table includes about 120,000 distinct CDR3 sequences, around 90% detected once. The sample comprised CD4+ T cells from PBMCs. These receptor sequences come from a human donor in good health.

This clonotype turned up a few times. The chain joins TRBV7-2 to TRBJ1-2, with unresolved D. This CDR3 is built from 11 residues. V lost 6 bases, J lost 4 bases, and 6 bases lay in between. CDR1 and CDR2 (germline): SGHTA, FQGNSA. In DNA, the CDR3 is TGTGCCAGCAGTTCCACCTATGGCTACACCTTC. Its translation: CASSSTYGYTF.

V gene TRBV29-1 combines with J gene TRBJ1-4; D is perhaps TRBD1 (5 bases). This CDR3 is built from 13 residues. Germline CDR1 is SQVTM and CDR2 is ANQGSEA. Trimming pared 4 bases from V and 10 bases from J, leaving 16 bases between. The CDR3 nucleotides are TGCAGCGTTGTAGGGCAGGGTTTTGGAAAACTGTTTTTT. It is translated as CSVVGQGFGKLFF.

A few counts support this clonotype. The rearrangement uses TRBV4-1 and TRBJ1-1; TRBD1 matches at 10 bases. The CDR3 totals 13 residues. V was clipped by 5 bases and J by 6 bases; unmatched bases: 3. Germline-derived CDR1 and CDR2 are MGHRA and YSYEKL. This chain's CDR3 is CASSVDRGAEAFF. CDR3 in DNA: TGCGCCAGCAGCGTGGACAGGGGGGCTGAAGCTTTCTTT.

This chain uses TRBV7-2 with TRBJ1-1; D is unresolved. Looked up from germline, CDR1 is SGHTA and CDR2 is FQGNSA. Trimming left V 4 bases short and J 0 bases short, with 6 bases between. This CDR3 spans 13 amino acids. The CDR3 is CASSSILNTEAFF. The DNA of the CDR3 is TGTGCCAGCAGCTCTATCCTGAACACTGAAGCTTTCTTT. The full variable domain, completed using reference TRBV7-2 and TRBJ1-1, is GAGVSQSPSNKVTEKGKDVELRCDPISGHTALYWYRQSLGQGLEFLIYFQGNSAPDKSGLPSDRFSAERTGGSVSTLTIQRTQQEDSAVYLCASSSILNTEAFFGQGTRLTVV.

This clonotype was seen only once. The V call is TRBV12-3 or TRBV12-4, the J call TRBJ1-1, with 7 bases that match TRBD1. The CDR3 length is 14 residues. The V segment lost 4 bases and the J segment 3 bases; nucleotides outside the gene matches: 5. CDR3: CASSSRGRDTEAFF. For the CDR3, the DNA is TGTGCCAGCAGTTCCAGGGGGAGGGACACTGAAGCTTTCTTT.

This sequence joins TRBV11-2 and TRBJ2-3; D remains ambiguous. V lost 0 bases and J lost 2, with 6 bases in between. The CDR3 covers 14 residues. Germline CDR1 and CDR2: SGHAT and FQNNGV. CDR3 nucleotides: TGTGCCAGCAGCTTAGAACTCTCCACAGATACGCAGTATTTT. It translates to CASSLELSTDTQYF.

The J gene is TRBJ1-6, the V gene TRBV5-4; the D is unclear. V gave up 2 bases and J gave up 0 bases, with 9 bases separating them. This CDR3 is 16 amino acids long. Germline V CDR1 and CDR2: SGHNT, YYREEE (reference sequence). The CDR3 loop reads CASSFDGSSYNSPLHF. CDR3 bases: TGTGCCAGCAGCTTCGACGGGAGCTCCTATAATTCACCCCTCCACTTT.

The gene calls are TRBV6-2 or TRBV6-3 and TRBJ2-7; TRBD2 agrees at 7 bases. V shed 2 bases and J 0 bases; nucleotides not matched to a gene: 7. The germline gives CDR1 MNHEY, CDR2 SVGEGT. The CDR3 has 16 residues. The CDR3 DNA is TGTGCCAGCAGTTACAAGGCCGGGGGGAACTCCTACGAGCAGTACTTC. Translation: CASSYKAGGNSYEQYF.

The chain links TRBV6-1 to TRBJ1-1; D gene uncertain. The CDR3 has 13 amino acids. The germline gives CDR1 MNHNS, CDR2 SASEGT. V lost 5 bases and J 1 base, leaving 8 bases between the germline ends. CDR3 in DNA: TGTGCCAGCAGTTGGGCGGGGAACACTGAAGCTTTCTTT. Translation: CASSWAGNTEAFF.

The rearrangement links TRBV29-1 to TRBJ1-1; no definite D call. The CDR3 loop spans 15 amino acids. Trimming removed 7 bases from V and 2 bases from J, with 20 bases in between. Germline CDR1 reads SQVTM; CDR2 reads ANQGSEA. The CDR3 loop is CSARQSLNGNTEAFF. The CDR3 coding sequence is TGCAGCGCCCGGCAGTCTCTAAATGGAAACACTGAAGCTTTCTTT. The whole variable domain, filled in from reference TRBV29-1 and TRBJ1-1, reads SAVISQKPSRDICQRGTSLTIQCQVDSQVTMMFWYRQQPGQSLTLIATANQGSEATYESGFVIDKFPISRPNLTFSTLTVSNMSPEDSSIYLCSARQSLNGNTEAFFGQGTRLTVV.

The chain couples TRBV11-2 to TRBJ2-3; 7 bases line up with TRBD2. Per germline, CDR1 SGHAT and CDR2 FQNNGV. The trim removed 0 bases at V and 6 bases at J, leaving 6 bases unmatched. The length of the CDR3 is 15 residues. In nucleotides, the CDR3 is TGTGCCAGCAGCTTAGAGTATATGGGGGGGGATACGCAGTATTTT. Translation: CASSLEYMGGDTQYF.

The CDR3 loop is CASRSGANTGELFF. CDR3 coding DNA: TGTGCCAGCAGGTCCGGGGCTAACACCGGGGAGCTGTTTTTT. The J gene is TRBJ2-2, the V gene TRBV2; D might be TRBD1 or TRBD2, each matching 5 bases. Germline V lookup: CDR1 SNHLY, CDR2 FYNNEI. The CDR3 has 14 residues. V dropped 6 bases and J dropped 2 bases, with 10 bases sitting between them.

This clonotype was observed once. The chain couples TRBV10-3 to TRBJ1-3; no definite D call. The CDR3 contains 15 residues. Trimming took 4 bases from V and 0 from J, leaving 10 bases between them. Germline CDR1 ENHRY, CDR2 SYGVKD. Here the CDR3 reads CAISGQALSGNTIYF. The CDR3 nucleotides are TGTGCCATCAGTGGGCAGGCGCTCTCTGGAAACACCATATATTTT.

This chain connects TRBV2 to TRBJ2-7; 7 positions agree with TRBD2. The germline CDR1 and CDR2 sequences are SNHLY and FYNNEI. The CDR3 extends over 14 amino acids. V shed 6 bases, J shed 8 bases, and the junction held 13 bases outside the gene matches. The CDR3 DNA reads as TGTGCCAGCAGATCTCTAGCGGTTCCTAACCAGCAGTACTTC. Protein product: CASRSLAVPNQQYF.

This clonotype was recorded only once. This chain connects TRBV6-5 to TRBJ1-2; D not resolved. The germline gives CDR1 MNHEY, CDR2 SVGAGI. Trimming pared 4 bases from V and 7 bases from J, leaving 19 bases between. The CDR3 runs 15 residues. CDR3 protein: CASSLSLPGRSGYTF. The CDR3, as DNA: TGTGCCAGCAGTTTGAGCCTGCCGGGAAGAAGTGGCTACACCTTC.

The chain recombines TRBV20-1 with TRBJ2-1; weak D call: TRBD2 (7 bases). Germline V gene lookup returns CDR1 DFQATT and CDR2 SNEGSKA (reference sequence). V lost 3 bases, J lost 6 bases, and 12 bases lay in between. This CDR3 spans 13 amino acids. The CDR3 DNA follows: TGCAGTGCTAGCGGGGGGCCCGCCAATGAGCAGTTCTTC. It encodes CSASGGPANEQFF.

The chain joins TRBV3-1 to TRBJ2-2; D possibly corresponds to TRBD2 (5 bases). Trimming took 3 bases from V and 0 from J, leaving 17 bases between them. The germline V gene has CDR1 LGHDT and CDR2 YNNKEL (reference sequence). The CDR3 runs 18 residues. The CDR3 DNA follows: TGTGCCAGCAGCCATGAGGGCCTAGTCCGCGCGAACACCGGGGAGCTGTTTTTT. This encodes CASSHEGLVRANTGELFF. Full variable domain (missing parts from reference TRBV3-1 and TRBJ2-2): DTAVSQTPKYLVTQMGNDKSIKCEQNLGHDTMYWYKQDSKKFLKIMFSYNNKELIINETVPNRFSPKSPDKAHLNLHINSLELGDSAVYFCASSHEGLVRANTGELFFGEGSRLTVL.

V gene TRBV28 combines with J gene TRBJ1-6; 8 positions agree with TRBD1. The CDR3 spans 16 residues. With 5 bases clipped from V and 4 bases from J, the junction kept 7 bases outside the gene matches. The germline V gene encodes CDR1 MDHEN and CDR2 SYDVKM. The CDR3 is CASSLKQGGYNSPLHF. CDR3 nucleotide sequence: TGTGCCAGCAGTCTAAAACAGGGGGGTTATAATTCACCCCTCCACTTT.

The rearrangement links TRBV5-4 to TRBJ2-1; 12 positions match TRBD2. The CDR3 sequence is 14 residues long. With V trimmed by 4 bases and J by 9 bases, 5 bases remained unmatched. The germline gives CDR1 SGHNT, CDR2 YYREEE (reference sequence). The CDR3 DNA is TGTGCCAGCAGCATGTGGACTAGCGGGGCTGAGCAGTTCTTC. Amino acids: CASSMWTSGAEQFF.

The chain joins TRBV9 to TRBJ2-1, with 11 bases that match TRBD2. The junction had 9 bases not matched to a gene; V was cut back by 3 bases and J by 7 bases. The CDR3 runs to 16 residues. Per the germline V gene, CDR1 is SGDLS and CDR2 is YYNGEE. CDR3 DNA: TGTGCCAGCAGCGCCCCCGGGACTAGCGGCCTGAATGAGCAGTTCTTC. It codes for CASSAPGTSGLNEQFF. Together with reference TRBV9 and TRBJ2-1, the CDR3 gives the full variable domain: DSGVTQTPKHLITATGQRVTLRCSPRSGDLSVYWYQQSLDQGLQFLIQYYNGEERAKGNILERFSAQQFPDLHSELNLSSLELGDSALYFCASSAPGTSGLNEQFFGPGTRLTVL.